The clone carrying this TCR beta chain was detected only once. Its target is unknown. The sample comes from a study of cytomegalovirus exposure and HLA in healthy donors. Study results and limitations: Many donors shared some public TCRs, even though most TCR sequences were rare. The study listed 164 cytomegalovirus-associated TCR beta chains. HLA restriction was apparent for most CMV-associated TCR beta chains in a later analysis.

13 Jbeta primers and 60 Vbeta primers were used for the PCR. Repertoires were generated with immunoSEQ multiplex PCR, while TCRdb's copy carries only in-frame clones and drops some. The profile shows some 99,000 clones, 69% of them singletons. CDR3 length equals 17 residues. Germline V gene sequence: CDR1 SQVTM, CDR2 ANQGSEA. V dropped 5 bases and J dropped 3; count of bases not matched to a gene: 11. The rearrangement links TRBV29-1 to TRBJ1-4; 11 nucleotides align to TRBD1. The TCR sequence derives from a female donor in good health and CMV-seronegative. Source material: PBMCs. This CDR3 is CSVRGQGVSGSNEKLFF. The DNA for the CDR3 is TGCAGCGTTCGGGGACAGGGGGTCTCAGGATCTAATGAAAAACTGTTTTTT.